This TCR beta chain emerged from a study of identical twins. Whole-study findings and limits: In cord blood, abundant beta clonotypes had fewer insertions; memory showed no trend. Zero-insertion findings could be partly confounded by invariant cells (MAIT and iNKT cells).

The CDR3 covers 14 residues. V dropped 3 bases and J dropped 5; count of bases not matched to a gene: 3. Germline lookup yields CDR1 SGHVS and CDR2 FQNEAQ. As concerns this clonotype: Its antigen is undetermined.

TCRdb reprocessed the 5' RACE reads with MiXCR, giving one entry per CDR3 protein. This sample has fewer than 500,000 distinct CDR3 sequences, with more than 13% found just once. This sample was shared with a second study, whose subject was yellow fever vaccine responses in identical twins.

The V call is TRBV7-8, the J call TRBJ2-5, with TRBD2 matching 10 bases. The TCR was taken from a woman between 18 and 29 years old in good health. Sequenced input: CD4+ T cells sorted from blood. CDR3 sequence reads: CASSLGLAIETQYF. DNA for the CDR3: TGTGCCAGCAGCTTGGGACTAGCGATCGAGACCCAGTACTTC.